Given below is one T cell receptor beta chain in context. Its antigen is not identified. The sequenced fragment ends 3 residues before the CDR3 boundary, so the rest is inferred from the germline J gene. This record belongs to a study of T cells in women clearing cervical HPV infection. As for the study in general: Controls gave blood once infection was undetectable; cases at lesion identification.

Germline V lookup: CDR1 ENHRY, CDR2 SYGVKD. V gave up 2 bases and J gave up 1 base; unmatched junction bases: 1. This CDR3 has 14 residues. The assay was immunoSEQ multiplex PCR, and TCRdb's table has in-frame clones only and misses some. Its listing shows some 26,000 clones. Study observations and caveats: Unknown T-cell numbers per sample may underlie the richness differences. A classifier using richness and V gene abundances reached an AUC of more than 0.75.

The rearrangement uses TRBV10-3 and TRBJ1-1, with 7 positions matching TRBD1. The specimen was blood buffy coat. This TCR came from a woman between 18 and 70 years old with a cervical HPV16 infection that either progressed to CIN3+ or cleared (not recorded which). CDR3 DNA, as far as it was read: TGTGCCATCAGTGAGACAGGGGAGAACACTGAA. This sequence encodes CAISETGENTE. In full, the CDR3 reads CAISETGENTEAFF.